The next 19 T cell receptor beta chains were all read from a single sample in a study of regulatory T cells in long-lasting Graves disease. The time point was: persistent/refractory GD, antithyroid drugs over 5 years with positive TRAb. From PBMCs, RNA was extracted and then used to make the TCR library. Construction of TCR beta libraries relied on iRepertoire HTBI primers and on Arm-PCR targeting CDR3 regions. TCRdb reprocessed the multiplex PCR reads via MiXCR and lists one record per CDR3 protein. The sample includes roughly 300,000 distinct CDR3 sequences, roughly a fifth of them seen just once. The sample was peripheral blood mononuclear cells (PBMCs), taken when the disease was refractory, from a patient treated with antithyroid drugs. The receptors were sampled from a female donor with Graves disease.

This clonotype has just a few counts. The V and J genes are TRBV6-2 or TRBV6-3 and TRBJ1-2, with 9 bases identical to TRBD1. Per germline, CDR1 MNHEY and CDR2 SVGEGT. Unmatched junction bases numbered 7, after V lost 3 bases and J lost 8 bases. The CDR3 is made up of 14 amino acids. CDR3: CASSYGQGLGGYTF. The CDR3 region has the DNA TGTGCCAGCAGTTATGGACAGGGGTTGGGAGGCTACACCTTC.

This clonotype was counted between two and nine times. The genes are TRBV4-1 and TRBJ1-2, with D tentatively TRBD1 (6 bases). Trimming stripped 0 bases from V and 7 bases from J, with 15 bases between. The length of the CDR3 is 15 residues. CDR1 and CDR2 (germline): MGHRA, YSYEKL. The CDR3, as DNA: TGCGCCAGCAGCCAAGATTTTGGGGGGCCAGGTGGCTACACCTTC. As protein: CASSQDFGGPGGYTF.

In this sample, this clonotype turned up many times. V usage is TRBV24-1 and J usage is TRBJ2-4, with TRBD1 matching over 10 bases. Germline CDR1 and CDR2: KGHDR and SFDVKD. The CDR3 length is 17 residues. Trimming removed 1 base from V and 8 bases from J; junction bases left unmatched: 10. This chain's CDR3 is CATSDLTRQGAIYIQYF. CDR3 DNA: TGTGCCACCAGTGATTTAACGCGACAGGGGGCTATCTACATTCAGTACTTC.

This clonotype was observed many times. The V gene is TRBV19, the J gene TRBJ2-5, with 14 bases fitting TRBD2. Germline V gene sequence: CDR1 LNHDA, CDR2 SQIVND (reference sequence). The trim removed 7 bases at V and 4 bases at J, leaving 8 bases unmatched. The CDR3 consists of 16 residues. The CDR3 loop is CASTSLGLAGGETQYF. The CDR3 nucleotides read TGTGCCAGTACCTCACTCGGACTAGCGGGAGGAGAGACCCAGTACTTC.

This clonotype was seen a handful of times. The CDR3 region has the DNA TGTGCCAGCAGCTTTGGGCGGGGGGGTGCGGAGACCCAGTACTTC. It translates to CASSFGRGGAETQYF. The chain employs TRBV13 and TRBJ2-5, with 9 bases fitting TRBD2. CDR1 PRHDT and CDR2 FYEKMQ come from the germline V gene (reference sequence). Trimming took 3 bases from V and 5 from J; bases not matched to a gene: 7. There are 15 residues in the CDR3.

For this clonotype: One base away lies a much larger clone, so this may be a sequencing read error. The genes are TRBV10-3 and TRBJ2-5; tentative D call: TRBD1 (6 bases). The J call may be incorrect, as the DNA end agrees better with TRBJ2-7. In germline, CDR1 is ENHRY, CDR2 SYGVKD. The CDR3 has 13 residues. The CDR3 DNA is TGTGCCACGTCAGGGGATGTATCCTCCGAGCAGTACTTC. Its protein is CATSGDVSSEQYF.

Of note for this clonotype: A read error may account for a junction end that differs from germline. The CDR3 is CASSLRGGGDQPQHF. The CDR3 DNA is TGTGCCAGCAGCTTACGAGGGGGCGGCGATCAGCCCCAGCATTTT. The V and J genes are TRBV5-1 and TRBJ1-5, with 7 bases identical to TRBD1. The length of the CDR3 is 15 residues. Looked up from germline, CDR1 is SGHRS and CDR2 is YFSETQ.

The table lists this clonotype with a few counts. The J gene is TRBJ1-2, the V gene TRBV6-5; 8 nucleotides align to TRBD1. The CDR3 is 15 residues long. Trimming cost V 2 bases and J 4 bases; bases outside gene matches: 6. Germline CDR1 reads MNHEY; CDR2 reads SVGAGI. The CDR3 nucleotides read TGTGCCAGCAGTTACAGTTCAGGGGGCGTCTATGGCTACACCTTC. Translation: CASSYSSGGVYGYTF.

This clonotype was seen only a few times. The V gene is TRBV7-9, the J gene TRBJ1-6; 9 positions agree with TRBD1. Trimming removed 5 bases from V and 6 bases from J; junction bases left unmatched: 8. This CDR3 region has 16 residues. Germline V gene data show CDR1 as SEHNR and CDR2 as FQNEAQ (reference sequence). In DNA, the CDR3 is TGTGCCAGCAGCCGTATAGGGACAGGGCGTAATTCACCCCTCCACTTT. Translation: CASSRIGTGRNSPLHF.

This clonotype occurred a few times. V and J are TRBV7-9 and TRBJ1-3; D is unclear. The CDR3 is 14 residues long. With 5 bases removed from V and 0 bases from J, the gap between germline ends came to 8 bases. Per the germline V gene, CDR1 is SEHNR and CDR2 is FQNEAQ (reference sequence). As DNA, the CDR3 is TGTGCCAGCAGCCGGGTCGGCTCTGGAAACACCATATATTTT. As protein: CASSRVGSGNTIYF.

This clonotype has only a few counts. The chain has TRBV24-1 and TRBJ1-1; 8 bases match TRBD1. The germline CDR1 and CDR2 sequences are KGHDR and SFDVKD. The CDR3 is made up of 13 amino acids. V lost 4 bases, J lost 8 bases, and 5 bases stayed unmatched. The CDR3 here is CATSDLTGEEAFF. CDR3 sequence (DNA): TGTGCCACCAGTGACTTGACAGGGGAAGAAGCTTTCTTT.

V usage is TRBV3-1 and J usage is TRBJ2-2; D possibly uses TRBD1 or TRBD2 (5 bases each). Per the germline V gene, CDR1 is LGHDT and CDR2 is YNNKEL (reference sequence). The V gene lost 1 base and the J gene lost 6 bases, with 9 bases spanning the gap. This CDR3 has 14 residues. CDR3 protein: CASSQGQGAGELFF. DNA of the CDR3: TGTGCCAGCAGCCAAGGTCAGGGAGCCGGGGAGCTGTTTTTT.

This clonotype was counted a few times. The chain couples TRBV20-1 to TRBJ1-1; D gene uncertain. V lost 3 bases and J 2 bases, leaving 10 bases between the germline ends. The CDR3 runs 13 residues. Germline assignment: CDR1 DFQATT and CDR2 SNEGSKA (reference sequence). CDR3 in amino acids: CSARAPGNTEAFF. CDR3 nucleotide sequence: TGCAGTGCTAGGGCCCCGGGAAACACTGAAGCTTTCTTT.

This clonotype was counted many times. CDR3 loop: CASSFDVRPQHF. The CDR3 DNA is TGTGCCAGCAGTTTTGACGTCCGGCCCCAGCATTTT. The V call is TRBV28, the J call TRBJ1-5; D call uncertain. The CDR3 consists of 12 residues. Trimming removed 3 bases from V and 9 bases from J, with 9 bases in between. Germline V gives CDR1 MDHEN, CDR2 SYDVKM.

This clonotype has only a few counts. The chain joins TRBV5-1 to TRBJ2-7, with TRBD1 identical over 9 bases. Germline CDR1 reads SGHRS; CDR2 reads YFSETQ. The CDR3 consists of 15 residues. The J segment lost 3 bases and the V segment lost 0 bases, leaving 4 bases of the junction unmatched. Here the CDR3 reads CASSLGDRDLYEQYF. DNA of the CDR3: TGCGCCAGCAGCTTGGGGGACAGGGACCTCTACGAGCAGTACTTC. Drawing the rest from reference TRBV5-1 and TRBJ2-7, the complete variable domain is KAGVTQTPRYLIKTRGQQVTLSCSPISGHRSVSWYQQTPGQGLQFLFEYFSETQRNKGNFPGRFSGRQFSNSRSEMNVSTLELGDSALYLCASSLGDRDLYEQYFGPGTRLTVT.

This clonotype showed up just a few times. J is TRBJ1-5 and V is TRBV6-1, with D unresolved. Per germline, CDR1 MNHNS and CDR2 SASEGT. The V and J ends lost 3 bases and 3 bases respectively, with 9 bases between them. CDR3 length: 14 residues. CDR3 amino acids: CASSDQDLNQPQHF. The DNA for the CDR3 is TGTGCCAGCAGTGATCAGGACCTCAATCAGCCCCAGCATTTT.

There are many counts of this clonotype. The V and J genes are TRBV2 and TRBJ1-2, with D possibly being TRBD1 (5 bases). Per germline, CDR1 SNHLY and CDR2 FYNNEI. V was clipped by 5 bases and J by 7 bases, with 23 bases between them. The length of the CDR3 is 16 residues. CDR3 sequence: CASSKMMTAPLGGYTF. As DNA, the CDR3 is TGTGCCAGCAGTAAGATGATGACAGCCCCTTTGGGTGGCTACACCTTC.

This sequence joins TRBV5-1 and TRBJ2-5; D remains unclear. Germline CDR1 is SGHRS and CDR2 is YFSETQ. This CDR3 contains 12 residues. V lost 5 bases and J 0 bases, leaving 5 bases between the germline ends. This CDR3 is CASRVDQETQYF. The CDR3 DNA reads TGCGCCAGCAGGGTGGACCAAGAGACCCAGTACTTC.

The genes are TRBV11-1 and TRBJ1-1, with D possibly TRBD1 on 5 matching bases. V lost 5 bases and J lost 0, with 13 bases in between. The CDR3 has 15 amino acids. In germline, CDR1 is SGHAT, CDR2 FQDESV (reference sequence). The CDR3 nucleotides read TGTGCCAGCAGCCCTGGACAAGTTATGAACACTGAAGCTTTCTTT. Translated: CASSPGQVMNTEAFF.